This TCR beta chain was captured in a study of blood T cell repertoires in COVID-19. As for the study in general: Donors in the United States, Italy and Spain gave samples during acute or convalescent COVID-19.

V gave up 6 bases and J gave up 8 bases, with 25 bases separating them. CDR1 and CDR2 from the germline V gene are MNHEY and SVGEGT. The CDR3 loop spans 17 amino acids. Sequencing used immunoSEQ multiplex PCR; TCRdb keeps in-frame clones, though not all of them. Among around 150,000 clones, almost 85% were seen once, and the ten largest hold 9.5% to 11%. Categorization into cohorts depended on clinical history that participants reported. Symptom resolution, clearance, or two negative PCRs marked the recovered donors of Cohort 3. The clonotype originates from a man aged 50-59 years who had recovered from COVID-19. This chain links TRBV6-2 or TRBV6-3 with TRBJ1-4; a weak D match, TRBD1 (6 bases). The specimen was PBMCs or T cells enriched from blood (not recorded which). CDR3 sequence (DNA): TGTGCCAGCAGCTTCAGGGGAATGCAAATCAGGGGCGAAAAACTGTTTTTT. Amino acid sequence: CASSFRGMQIRGEKLFF.